Listed below are T cell receptor beta chains from one sample, sequenced in a study of blood T cell repertoires in COVID-19. Profiling relied on immunoSEQ multiplex PCR, and the TCRdb table lists in-frame clones only, not all of them. The profile covers 250,000 to 300,000 clones, with 84% appearing a single time and roughly 4% taken by the ten largest. The sample was peripheral blood. The receptors stem from a man aged 55 to 70 with acute or convalescent COVID-19. The CDR3 runs from the conserved cysteine through the conserved F or W. D genes are given only for firm matches. Expanded clones get a size class; other rows say once, few or many, or leave the size out.

abundance	d_gene	v_gene	j_gene	CDR3aa	CDR3nt
.	.	TRBV6-2/TRBV6-3	TRBJ1-5	CASSWVQGSVQPQHF	TGTGCCAGCAGTTGGGTCCAGGGATCGGTTCAGCCCCAGCATTTT
.	TRBD2	TRBV5-4	TRBJ2-7	CASSSRTSGGLEQYF	TGTGCCAGCAGCTCAAGGACTAGCGGGGGGCTAGAGCAGTACTTC
.	.	TRBV7-3	TRBJ1-1	CASSSSQGMNTEAFF	TGTGCCAGCAGCTCCTCGCAGGGCATGAACACTGAAGCTTTCTTT
.	.	TRBV18	TRBJ2-3	CASSPPTDPDTQYF	TGTGCCAGCTCACCGCCGACAGACCCAGATACGCAGTATTTT
.	TRBD2	TRBV6-5	TRBJ2-3	CASIGGGAADTQYF	TGTGCCAGCATCGGCGGGGGGGCCGCAGATACGCAGTATTTT
.	.	TRBV11-2	TRBJ2-5	CASRPDSQETQYF	TGTGCCAGCAGGCCGGACAGCCAAGAGACCCAGTACTTC
.	TRBD1	TRBV7-8	TRBJ1-1	CASSLRTGGRGTEAFF	TGTGCCAGCAGCTTACGCACAGGGGGAAGGGGTACTGAAGCTTTCTTT
.	.	TRBV7-3	TRBJ2-1	CASSASRLGEQFF	TGTGCCAGCAGCGCATCGCGGTTGGGTGAGCAGTTCTTC
.	TRBD1	TRBV7-2	TRBJ1-3	CASSPHRGRSSGNTIYF	TGTGCCAGCAGCCCCCACAGGGGCCGCAGCTCTGGAAACACCATATATTTT
.	TRBD1	TRBV9	TRBJ2-1	CASSVGDSYNEQFF	TGTGCCAGCAGCGTTGGGGACAGTTACAATGAGCAGTTCTTC
.	.	TRBV3-1/TRBV3-2	TRBJ1-1	CASSQWTDTFGAFF	TGTGCCAGCAGCCAATGGACAGACACGTTCGGGGCTTTCTTT
.	TRBD1	TRBV7-6	TRBJ1-2	CASSFGTGDNYGYTF	TGTGCCAGCAGCTTCGGGACAGGGGATAACTATGGCTACACCTTC
.	TRBD1	TRBV3-1/TRBV3-2	TRBJ1-3	CASSQTTGGSGNTIYF	TGTGCCAGCAGCCAGACCACAGGGGGCTCTGGAAACACCATATATTTT
.	TRBD1	TRBV5-6	TRBJ2-2	CASSLGQGALGELFF	TGTGCCAGCAGCCTGGGACAGGGGGCCCTCGGGGAGCTGTTTTTT
.	.	TRBV5-1	TRBJ2-1	CASSPLAVHNEQFF	TGCGCCAGCAGCCCACTCGCGGTACACAATGAGCAGTTCTTC
.	.	TRBV27	TRBJ2-7	CASSLSGITSSLEQYF	TGTGCCAGCAGTTTATCCGGGATTACCAGCTCTCTCGAGCAGTACTTC
.	.	TRBV3-1/TRBV3-2	TRBJ2-1	CASTAKEAFSDEQFF	TGTGCCAGCACCGCCAAGGAGGCCTTCTCGGATGAGCAGTTCTTC
.	TRBD2	TRBV6-2/TRBV6-3	TRBJ2-7	CASSRGLAVEQYF	TGTGCCAGCAGTAGAGGACTAGCGGTAGAGCAGTACTTC
.	.	TRBV5-1	TRBJ2-1	CASSLPQGGDEQFF	TGCGCCAGCAGCCTACCCCAGGGGGGAGATGAGCAGTTCTTC
.	TRBD2	TRBV2	TRBJ2-7	CASTLLAGPPRGSEQYF	TGTGCCAGCACCTTACTAGCGGGGCCCCCGAGAGGATCCGAGCAGTACTTC
.	.	TRBV27	TRBJ1-5	CASSRLPGGSQPQHF	TGTGCCAGCAGCCGCCTCCCGGGAGGGAGTCAGCCCCAGCATTTT
.	TRBD1	TRBV7-6	TRBJ1-1	CASSTGGSTEAFF	TGTGCCAGCAGCACAGGGGGTAGTACTGAAGCTTTCTTT
.	TRBD1	TRBV6-5	TRBJ1-3	CASSRQGTSGNTIYF	TGTGCCAGCAGCCGACAGGGAACCTCTGGAAACACCATATATTTT
.	.	TRBV18	TRBJ1-1	CASSPPGQNPNLNTEAFF	TGTGCCAGCTCACCACCGGGACAAAATCCTAATCTGAACACTGAAGCTTTCTTT
.	.	TRBV27	TRBJ1-2	CASSFQGNGGYTF	TGTGCCAGCAGTTTCCAGGGGAACGGTGGCTACACCTTC
.	.	TRBV27	TRBJ2-7	CASSVIPGGVTSYEQYF	TGTGCCAGCAGTGTGATCCCCGGCGGGGTCACCTCCTACGAGCAGTACTTC
.	TRBD2	TRBV6-5	TRBJ2-5	CASTSGLAGEETQYF	TGTGCCAGCACCAGCGGACTAGCGGGAGAAGAGACCCAGTACTTC
once	.	TRBV19	TRBJ2-6	CASSLGANSGANVLTF	TGTGCCAGTAGTTTGGGCGCTAACTCTGGGGCCAACGTCCTGACTTTC
.	.	TRBV2	TRBJ1-5	CASTGWGVGRNQPQHF	TGTGCCAGCACCGGGTGGGGGGTTGGGCGCAATCAGCCCCAGCATTTT
.	TRBD1	TRBV10-3	TRBJ2-7	CAISESSGQGVGEQYF	TGTGCCATCAGTGAGTCGAGTGGACAGGGGGTTGGCGAGCAGTACTTC